The subject of this entry is one TCR beta chain. Its antigen remains unidentified. The data originate from a study of T cell responses to AZD1222 COVID-19 vaccine. For the study at large: Pooled in the analysis were second doses at about 4 or about 12 weeks.

This table comes from immunoSEQ multiplex PCR, and its TCRdb copy is limited to in-frame clones, with some not included. The sample lists 150,000 to 200,000 clones, 90% to 95% seen once, with approximately 0.58% in the top ten. Whole-study findings and limits: A mostly white British donor set with more females was recruited, and clonal diversity was possibly underestimated. Vaccination with two AZD1222 doses was followed by a rise in Spike-specific TCR breadth and depth. Reports indicate that nearly half of spike-specific TCRs are directed at unmutated variant regions.

Sequenced material: peripheral blood, taken on day 0 of AZD1222 vaccination. This TCR came from an adult in good health.

CDR3 protein: CASSRLAATLQETQYF. CDR3 nucleotides: TGTGCCAGCAGCCGCCTAGCGGCCACCCTTCAAGAGACCCAGTACTTC. The genes are TRBV11-1 and TRBJ2-5, with 7 bases aligning to TRBD2. Germline CDR1 and CDR2: SGHAT and FQDESV (reference sequence). With 5 bases clipped from V and 2 bases from J, the junction kept 11 bases outside the gene matches. The CDR3 extends over 16 amino acids.